This TCR beta chain was captured by sequencing in a study of a mutant IDH1 vaccine in newly diagnosed glioma. Time point defined: week 11, during vaccination. Every vaccine dose comprised 300 ug of mutant IDH1 20-mer peptide plus topical imiquimod. The germline gives CDR1 SNHLY, CDR2 FYNNEI. The CDR3 spans 14 residues. Trimming left V 7 bases short and J 7 bases short, with 19 bases between. The table came from immunoSEQ multiplex PCR; TCRdb's copy has only in-frame clones and leaves some out. Among over 95,000 clones listed, 90% were seen once. Of note for this clone: Its antigen is as yet unknown.

The specimen was PBMCs, collected from a glioma patient whose treatment included an IDH1 peptide vaccine. The chain uses TRBV2 and TRBJ1-2, with D unclear. This sequence was found in a woman in her forties or fifties with glioma. Here the CDR3 DNA reads TGTGCCAGCACTACCGGCGCCCCGGGGAGTGGCTACACCTTC. Translating gives CASTTGAPGSGYTF.